This T cell receptor beta chain was sequenced in a study of shared T cell receptors in the human thymus. This CDR3 is 16 amino acids long. Trimming removed 0 bases from V and 7 bases from J, with 16 bases in between. Germline V gene data show CDR1 as MNHEY and CDR2 as SMNVEV (reference sequence). Produced via immunoSEQ multiplex PCR; TCRdb's table is partial and in-frame only. The sample holds approximately 730,000 clones, 70% to 90% seen once. In addition, the sample was reused for a study of human thymus T cells. From that study: Donor material was obtained from healthy Finnish infants undergoing corrective surgery for congenital heart defects. Thymic material originated from resections removed in the course of corrective heart surgery. Thymic and blood repertoires appeared to carry a bias in their V and J gene usage. A high degree of thymic repertoire overlap among unrelated individuals was reported in related research.

V usage is TRBV27 and J usage is TRBJ1-5; a possible D gene is TRBD1 (6 bases). The sequenced sample was thymocytes. This clonotype originated in a girl in the first two years of life with a congenital heart defect. The CDR3: CASSLSTRTVTQPQHF. The CDR3 nucleotides are TGTGCCAGCAGTTTATCGACCAGGACAGTAACCCAGCCCCAGCATTTT.